A selection of T cell receptor beta chains follows, all from one sample in a study of Tregs in tolerant kidney transplant recipients. Measured with immunoSEQ multiplex PCR; TCRdb has only the in-frame clones, and not every one. Of some 66,000 clones in the sample, 80% to 95% are singletons; the top ten hold approximately 9.9%. Source: CD8+ T cells from blood, taken before the transplant. The receptors come from a human donor who received a combined kidney and bone marrow transplant. Both conserved end residues are part of each CDR3. A D gene is named only where the DNA matches it firmly. For some rows the clone size is stated as once, few or many, or as a class when expanded; others skip it.

CDR3 protein,CDR3 DNA,J gene,V gene,D gene,clone size
CASSLSQTGDYGYTF,TGTGCCAGCAGTTTATCCCAGACAGGGGACTATGGCTACACCTTC,TRBJ1-2,TRBV27,TRBD1,-
CASSFAQYMNTEAFF,TGTGCCAGCAGCTTTGCACAGTACATGAACACTGAAGCTTTCTTT,TRBJ1-1,TRBV5-8,-,-
CASSLDGTGELFF,TGCGCCAGCAGCTTGGACGGGACCGGGGAGCTGTTTTTT,TRBJ2-2,TRBV5-1,-,-
CASSLPPGTGTYNEQFF,TGTGCCAGCAGCCTCCCTCCCGGGACAGGGACCTACAATGAGCAGTTCTTC,TRBJ2-1,TRBV7-3,TRBD1,once
CASSSSTGSIVHGNQPQHF,TGTGCCAGCAGTTCGTCGACAGGGTCAATCGTTCATGGCAATCAGCCCCAGCATTTT,TRBJ1-5,TRBV2,TRBD1,-
CASSPLTGEANYGYTF,TGTGCCAGTAGTCCGTTGACAGGGGAGGCTAACTATGGCTACACCTTC,TRBJ1-2,TRBV19,TRBD1,-
CASSLTRGGNTEAFF,TGCGCCAGCAGCTTGACCCGGGGAGGGAACACTGAAGCTTTCTTT,TRBJ1-1,TRBV5-1,-,few
CASSFSGGNEKLFF,TGTGCCAGCAGCTTTTCGGGGGGGAATGAAAAACTGTTTTTT,TRBJ1-4,TRBV5-6,-,-
CASSLGQGHGYTF,TGTGCCAGCAGTTTGGGACAGGGGCATGGCTACACCTTC,TRBJ1-2,TRBV27,TRBD1,-
CASSWTDNQPQHF,TGTGCCAGCAGTTGGACAGATAATCAGCCCCAGCATTTT,TRBJ1-5,TRBV27,-,-
CATQGRTGSPDTQYF,TGTGCCACCCAGGGACGGACAGGGTCGCCAGATACGCAGTATTTT,TRBJ2-3,TRBV5-4,TRBD1,once
CASSEALAIWEQYF,TGTGCCAGCAGTGAAGCGCTTGCCATTTGGGAGCAGTACTTC,TRBJ2-5,TRBV2,-,-
CASSINPGTNYGYTF,TGTGCCAGCAGCATCAATCCGGGAACAAACTATGGCTACACCTTC,TRBJ1-2,TRBV6-6,-,-
CARAGGGNEQYF,TGTGCCAGGGCGGGAGGGGGCAACGAGCAGTACTTC,TRBJ2-7,TRBV6-5,TRBD2,-
CASSEGENTEAFF,TGTGCCAGCAGTGAAGGCGAGAACACTGAAGCTTTCTTT,TRBJ1-1,TRBV6-1,-,-
CAISESKAGGDIQYF,TGTGCCATCAGTGAGTCCAAAGCGGGAGGGGACATTCAGTACTTC,TRBJ2-4,TRBV10-3,TRBD2,-
CASSKRGYPYGYTF,TGTGCCAGCAGTAAACGAGGGTACCCTTATGGCTACACCTTC,TRBJ1-2,TRBV25-1,-,once
CASRGAAGYTF,TGTGCCAGCCGTGGGGCAGCCGGCTACACCTTC,TRBJ1-2,TRBV28,-,-
CASSLTGGSTDTQYF,TGTGCCAGCAGCTTAACGGGGGGAAGCACAGATACGCAGTATTTT,TRBJ2-3,TRBV7-6,TRBD2,-
CASSIVAGQNYEQYF,TGTGCCAGTAGTATAGTGGCTGGACAGAACTACGAGCAGTACTTC,TRBJ2-7,TRBV19,-,-
CASSGGGQLGADTQYF,TGTGCCAGCAGCGGGGGAGGACAACTGGGGGCAGATACGCAGTATTTT,TRBJ2-3,TRBV9,-,-
CSVSQAGAKGYTF,TGCAGCGTATCTCAGGCGGGGGCCAAAGGCTACACCTTC,TRBJ1-2,TRBV29-1,-,-
CATSRDRLALTDTQYF,TGTGCCACCAGCAGAGATCGGCTAGCCCTCACAGATACGCAGTATTTT,TRBJ2-3,TRBV15,-,-
CASSLEGDTIYF,TGTGCCAGCAGCTTGGAGGGGGACACCATATATTTT,TRBJ1-3,TRBV5-5,-,-
CASSQEIPGLGSPLHF,TGCGCCAGCAGCCAAGAAATCCCAGGATTGGGTTCCCCCCTCCACTTT,TRBJ1-6,TRBV4-1,-,-
CASSIRTDEQYF,TGTGCCAGCAGTATCAGGACAGACGAGCAGTACTTC,TRBJ2-7,TRBV27,-,-
CASSADSYEQYF,TGTGCCAGCAGCGCGGACTCCTACGAGCAGTACTTC,TRBJ2-7,TRBV5-6,-,-
CASSYSGDQPQHF,TGTGCCAGCAGTTACTCAGGAGATCAGCCCCAGCATTTT,TRBJ1-5,TRBV6-5,-,-
CASSHSGATGELFF,TGTGCCAGCAGCCATTCAGGGGCGACCGGGGAGCTGTTTTTT,TRBJ2-2,TRBV14,-,-
CASSPSSRDSNQPQHF,TGCGCCAGCAGCCCATCCAGCCGGGACAGTAATCAGCCCCAGCATTTT,TRBJ1-5,TRBV4-3,TRBD1,-
CASTSPMGLFQETQYF,TGTGCCAGCACCTCACCGATGGGACTATTTCAAGAGACCCAGTACTTC,TRBJ2-5,TRBV11-2,TRBD2,-
CATSSGSQETQYF,TGTGCCACCAGTAGCGGAAGCCAAGAGACCCAGTACTTC,TRBJ2-5,TRBV15,-,-
CASSGLNTEAFF,TGTGCCAGCTCAGGGTTGAACACTGAAGCTTTCTTT,TRBJ1-1,TRBV7-3,-,-
CASSPTRGGQETQYF,TGTGCCAGCAGCCCAACTAGAGGTGGGCAAGAGACCCAGTACTTC,TRBJ2-5,TRBV4-2,-,-
CASSQELGYNEQFF,TGCGCCAGCAGCCAAGAGCTAGGCTACAATGAGCAGTTCTTC,TRBJ2-1,TRBV4-1,-,-
CSVEEQGQFTDTQYF,TGCAGCGTTGAAGAACAGGGGCAATTCACAGATACGCAGTATTTT,TRBJ2-3,TRBV29-1,TRBD1,once
CASSLTGETGNTIYF,TGTGCCAGCAGCTTGACGGGGGAAACTGGAAACACCATATATTTT,TRBJ1-3,TRBV5-8,-,-
CASRSIIGGEAFF,TGTGCCAGCAGATCCATTATTGGCGGTGAAGCTTTCTTT,TRBJ1-1,TRBV7-9,-,-
CASSESGGSNYGYTF,TGCGCCAGCAGTGAGTCCGGGGGGAGCAACTATGGCTACACCTTC,TRBJ1-2,TRBV10-1,-,-
CASSSKGGFNNEQFF,TGTGCCAGCAGCTCCAAAGGCGGCTTCAACAATGAGCAGTTCTTC,TRBJ2-1,TRBV7-9,-,-
CASSFTGRGQFF,TGTGCCAGCAGTTTCACGGGGAGGGGGCAGTTCTTC,TRBJ2-1,TRBV27,TRBD2,-
CSVDGGNYNEQFF,TGCAGCGTTGACGGGGGGAACTACAATGAGCAGTTCTTC,TRBJ2-1,TRBV29-1,TRBD2,-
CASSQMGAANEKLFF,TGTGCCAGCAGTCAGATGGGCGCAGCTAATGAAAAACTGTTTTTT,TRBJ1-4,TRBV27,-,-
CASRSFAGSEETQYF,TGTGCCAGCAGGTCTTTTGCGGGGTCTGAGGAGACCCAGTACTTC,TRBJ2-5,TRBV5-4,-,-
CASSLRGHHNEQFF,TGTGCCAGCAGTTTGAGGGGACACCACAATGAGCAGTTCTTC,TRBJ2-1,TRBV28,-,-
CASSFYREQYF,TGTGCCAGCAGTTTTTATCGGGAGCAGTACTTC,TRBJ2-7,TRBV28,-,-
CASSLDGREAIRDEQFF,TGTGCCAGCAGCTTGGATGGGCGGGAGGCTATTAGGGATGAGCAGTTCTTC,TRBJ2-1,TRBV5-8,TRBD2,-
CASSRSKSGGGNTIYF,TGTGCCAGCAGCCGATCAAAGTCGGGGGGCGGAAACACCATATATTTT,TRBJ1-3,TRBV7-6,-,-
CASSSGTGFYNEQFF,TGTGCCAGTAGTTCCGGGACAGGGTTCTACAATGAGCAGTTCTTC,TRBJ2-1,TRBV19,TRBD1,-
CASSLEREALLNEQFF,TGTGCCAGCAGCTTAGAGCGGGAGGCCCTTCTCAATGAGCAGTTCTTC,TRBJ2-1,TRBV11-3,TRBD2,-